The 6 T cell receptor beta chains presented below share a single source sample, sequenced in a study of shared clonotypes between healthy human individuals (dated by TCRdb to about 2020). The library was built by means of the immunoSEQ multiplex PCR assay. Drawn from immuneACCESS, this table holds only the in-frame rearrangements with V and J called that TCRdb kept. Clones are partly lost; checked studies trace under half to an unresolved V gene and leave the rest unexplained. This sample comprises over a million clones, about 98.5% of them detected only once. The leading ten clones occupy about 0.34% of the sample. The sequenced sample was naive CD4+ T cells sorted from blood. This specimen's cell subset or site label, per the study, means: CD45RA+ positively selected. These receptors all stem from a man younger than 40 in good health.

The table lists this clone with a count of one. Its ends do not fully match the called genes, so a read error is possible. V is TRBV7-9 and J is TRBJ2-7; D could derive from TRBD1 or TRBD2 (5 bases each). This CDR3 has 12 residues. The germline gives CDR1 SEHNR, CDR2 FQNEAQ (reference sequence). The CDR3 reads CASSLELGPLKF. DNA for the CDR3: TGTGCCAGCAGCTTAGAATTGGGACCGCTCAAATTC.

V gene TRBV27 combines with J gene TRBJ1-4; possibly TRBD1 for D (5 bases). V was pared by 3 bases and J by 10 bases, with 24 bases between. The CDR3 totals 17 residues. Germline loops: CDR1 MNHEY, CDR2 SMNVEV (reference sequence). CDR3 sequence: CASSFRDGPSVIRKLFF. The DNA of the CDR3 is TGTGCCAGCAGTTTCCGGGACGGCCCCTCTGTTATCCGAAAACTGTTTTTT.

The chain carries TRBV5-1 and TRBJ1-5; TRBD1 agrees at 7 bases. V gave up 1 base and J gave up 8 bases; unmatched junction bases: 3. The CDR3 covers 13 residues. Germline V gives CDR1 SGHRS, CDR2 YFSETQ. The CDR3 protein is CASSLMQGEPQHF. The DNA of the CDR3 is TGCGCCAGCAGCTTGATGCAGGGGGAGCCCCAGCATTTT. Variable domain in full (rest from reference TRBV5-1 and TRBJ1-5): KAGVTQTPRYLIKTRGQQVTLSCSPISGHRSVSWYQQTPGQGLQFLFEYFSETQRNKGNFPGRFSGRQFSNSRSEMNVSTLELGDSALYLCASSLMQGEPQHFGDGTRLSIL.

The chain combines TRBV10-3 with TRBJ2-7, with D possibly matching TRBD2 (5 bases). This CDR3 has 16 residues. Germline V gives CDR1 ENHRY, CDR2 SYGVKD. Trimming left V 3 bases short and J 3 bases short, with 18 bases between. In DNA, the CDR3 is TGTGCCATCAGTGATGATTTTGGTAGGGAGAACTACGAGCAGTACTTC. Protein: CAISDDFGRENYEQYF.

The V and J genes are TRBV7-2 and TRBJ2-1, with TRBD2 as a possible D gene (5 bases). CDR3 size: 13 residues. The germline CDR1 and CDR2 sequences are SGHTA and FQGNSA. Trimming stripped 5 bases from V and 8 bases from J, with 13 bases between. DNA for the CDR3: TGTGCCAGCAGCCCACGTTGGGGAGATGAGCAGTTCTTC. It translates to CASSPRWGDEQFF.

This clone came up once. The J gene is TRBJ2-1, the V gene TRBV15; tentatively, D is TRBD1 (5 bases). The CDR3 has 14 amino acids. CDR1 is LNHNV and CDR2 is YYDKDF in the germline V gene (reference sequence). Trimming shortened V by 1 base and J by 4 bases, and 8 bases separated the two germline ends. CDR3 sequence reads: CATSRGTKYNEQFF. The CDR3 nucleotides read TGTGCCACCAGCAGAGGGACAAAATACAATGAGCAGTTCTTC.